The present T cell receptor (beta chain) was sequenced within a study of molecular identifiers for immune sequencing clone quantification. TCRdb redid the calling of the PCR reads with MiXCR, one entry per CDR3 protein. The sample holds tens of thousands of distinct CDR3 sequences; under 20% are singletons and the top ten take more than 1.2%. The germline V gene encodes CDR1 SEHNR and CDR2 FQNEAQ (reference sequence). The CDR3 totals 14 residues. V was pared by 5 bases and J by 2 bases, with 10 bases between. Preparation of naive CD8 libraries involved roughly 19,000 to 1,100,000 sorted cells and 10%, 30% or 50% RNA. This clonotype was detected only a few times.

The TCR sequence derives from a human donor in good health. Some libraries in this study had Jurkat cell RNA spiked in. J is TRBJ2-1 and V is TRBV7-9, with D possibly TRBD2 on 5 matching bases. Sequences were obtained from naive CD8+ T cells from blood, with Jurkat cell RNA spiked in. The sample's subset: FACS-sorted CD8+CD4-CCR7+CD45RA+ naive T cells. CDR3 region: CASSPDYTYNEQFF. The CDR3 DNA follows: TGTGCCAGCAGCCCAGACTACACCTACAATGAGCAGTTCTTC. Supplemented by reference TRBV7-9 and TRBJ2-1, the full variable domain reads DTGVSQNPRHKITKRGQNVTFRCDPISEHNRLYWYRQTLGQGPEFLTYFQNEAQLEKSRLLSDRFSAERPKGSFSTLEIQRTEQGDSAMYLCASSPDYTYNEQFFGPGTRLTVL.